This T cell receptor (beta chain) was retrieved from a study of T cells in Graves' hyperthyroidism and ophthalmopathy. Graves' hyperthyroidism is called stable when ophthalmopathy does not progress within 18 months. The hyperthyroidism patients had all been newly diagnosed, and their disease duration was under 2 months. Their ages ranged from 18 to 65 years. Germline V gives CDR1 SGHTA, CDR2 FQGNSA. The CDR3 covers 14 residues. V was shortened by 6 bases and J by 8 bases, with 17 bases between the two germline ends. This clonotype showed up many times. What it binds is not known. Findings and caveats of the study: Stable hyperthyroidism and ophthalmopathy were separated using 13 V-J signatures. Among clonotypes expanded in thyroid above 0.001, most were also found in blood.

RNA transcripts gave rise to amplified TCR beta CDR3 regions. Researchers ran a first-round RT-PCR on the TCR CDR3 using the HTBI primer set. From the multiplex PCR reads, TCRdb called clonotypes with MiXCR, one entry per CDR3 protein. The top ten clones hold about 14% of a sample with some 690,000 distinct CDR3 sequences, about 18% of them seen once. The sequence derives from a man aged 50-59 years with Graves' hyperthyroidism. The sample was blood. V usage is TRBV7-2 and J usage is TRBJ2-4; the D gene is possibly TRBD1 (6 bases). The CDR3 coding sequence is TGTGCCAGCAGTTTGGGAACCAGGGGTGACATTCAGTACTTC. This sequence encodes CASSLGTRGDIQYF. Supplemented by reference TRBV7-2 and TRBJ2-4, the full variable domain reads GAGVSQSPSNKVTEKGKDVELRCDPISGHTALYWYRQSLGQGLEFLIYFQGNSAPDKSGLPSDRFSAERTGGSVSTLTIQRTQQEDSAVYLCASSLGTRGDIQYFGAGTRLSVL.